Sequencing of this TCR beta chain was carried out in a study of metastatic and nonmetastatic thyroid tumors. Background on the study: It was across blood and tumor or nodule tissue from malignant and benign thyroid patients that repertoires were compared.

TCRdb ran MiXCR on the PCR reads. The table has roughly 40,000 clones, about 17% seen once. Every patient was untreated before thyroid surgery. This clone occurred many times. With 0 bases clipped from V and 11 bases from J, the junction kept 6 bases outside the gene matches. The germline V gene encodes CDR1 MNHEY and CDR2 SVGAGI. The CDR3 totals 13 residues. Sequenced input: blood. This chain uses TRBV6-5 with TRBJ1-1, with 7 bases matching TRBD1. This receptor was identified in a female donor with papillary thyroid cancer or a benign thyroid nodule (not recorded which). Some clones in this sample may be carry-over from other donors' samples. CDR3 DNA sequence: TGTGCCAGCAGTTACTCGTCGGGACAGAGGGCTTTCTTT. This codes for CASSYSSGQRAFF.